Described below is a single TCR beta chain sequence and its context. The sample originates from a study of blood T cell repertoires in COVID-19. This CDR3 is built from 14 residues. V dropped 3 bases and J dropped 7; count of bases not matched to a gene: 3. Germline V CDR1 and CDR2: SGDLS, YYNGEE. The repertoire was sequenced with immunoSEQ multiplex PCR; TCRdb's copy has only in-frame clones and lacks some. The profile covers 70,000 or so clones, with around 89% appearing a single time and about 0.56% taken by the ten largest. The gene calls are TRBV9 and TRBJ1-4, with 10 bases fitting TRBD1. The material sequenced was peripheral blood. This sequence originates from a man aged 60-69 years with acute or convalescent COVID-19. CDR3 sequence: CASSARDRGEKLFF. The CDR3 DNA reads as TGTGCCAGCAGCGCCCGGGACAGGGGTGAAAAACTGTTTTTT. Complete variable domain (other parts from reference TRBV9 and TRBJ1-4): DSGVTQTPKHLITATGQRVTLRCSPRSGDLSVYWYQQSLDQGLQFLIQYYNGEERAKGNILERFSAQQFPDLHSELNLSSLELGDSALYFCASSARDRGEKLFFGSGTQLSVL.